This entry lists 30 T cell receptor beta chains sequenced from one sample in a study of technical replicates of blood from a few donors. Produced via immunoSEQ multiplex PCR; TCRdb's table is partial and in-frame only. The sample includes 70,000 to 90,000 clones, roughly 94% seen only once; the top ten take 0.3% to 0.45%. Sequencing was done on a sample of T cells isolated from PBMCs. These receptors were taken from a human donor in good health.

The J gene is TRBJ2-5, the V gene TRBV13; TRBD2 is a possible D gene (5 bases). Germline V CDR1 and CDR2: PRHDT, FYEKMQ (reference sequence). CDR3 length: 15 residues. V lost 6 bases, J lost 5 bases, and 19 bases lay in between. The CDR3 protein is CASSPRPGLGETQYF. The CDR3 coding sequence is TGTGCCAGCAGTCCTCGTCCCGGACTGGGGGAGACCCAGTACTTC.

This chain uses TRBV9 with TRBJ2-7; 8 nucleotides match TRBD1. V was pared by 3 bases and J by 6 bases, with 11 bases of the junction left unmatched. The CDR3 runs to 15 residues. Germline V CDR1 and CDR2: SGDLS, YYNGEE. CDR3 DNA: TGTGCCAGCAGCGCGCCAGGGGGCGCCCTATCCGAGCAGTACTTC. The encoded protein is CASSAPGGALSEQYF.

The J gene is TRBJ1-2, the V gene TRBV28, with D perhaps matching TRBD1 (6 bases). CDR1 and CDR2 from the germline V gene are MDHEN and SYDVKM. V lost 6 bases and J lost 4, with 15 bases in between. CDR3 size: 14 residues. The CDR3 here is CASRLGGKAYGYTF. The CDR3 nucleotides read TGTGCCAGCAGGTTAGGGGGGAAGGCCTATGGCTACACCTTC.

V gene TRBV7-9 combines with J gene TRBJ1-4; no definite D call. The V gene lost 5 bases and the J gene lost 0 bases, with 10 bases spanning the gap. The CDR3 runs to 15 residues. Germline CDR1 and CDR2: SEHNR and FQNEAQ (reference sequence). CDR3 coding DNA: TGTGCCAGCAGCGGCGGAGTTGCAACTAATGAAAAACTGTTTTTT. Translated: CASSGGVATNEKLFF.

The gene calls are TRBV5-6 and TRBJ2-1; 13 bases match TRBD2. This CDR3 has 17 amino acids. V lost 4 bases to trimming and J lost 8 bases; unmatched junction nucleotides: 12. Germline values: CDR1 SGHDT, CDR2 YYEEEE. CDR3 sequence (DNA): TGTGCCAGCAGCATGCAACCGGGACTAGCGGGATTTCATGAGCAGTTCTTC. Residues: CASSMQPGLAGFHEQFF.

This clone was counted a single time. J is TRBJ2-5 and V is TRBV5-1, with 10 positions matching TRBD2. This CDR3 comprises 15 residues. Germline lookup yields CDR1 SGHRS and CDR2 YFSETQ. V shed 5 bases and J 2 bases; nucleotides not matched to a gene: 6. The CDR3 coding sequence is TGCGCCAGCAGTTCTAGCGGGAGAGGGCAAGAGACCCAGTACTTC. Protein sequence: CASSSSGRGQETQYF. The variable domain in full, completed from reference TRBV5-1 and TRBJ2-5, reads KAGVTQTPRYLIKTRGQQVTLSCSPISGHRSVSWYQQTPGQGLQFLFEYFSETQRNKGNFPGRFSGRQFSNSRSEMNVSTLELGDSALYLCASSSSGRGQETQYFGPGTRLLVL.

The chain uses TRBV21-1 and TRBJ2-7; whether TRBD2, the table's D call, matches the DNA was not checked. TRBV21-1 is a listed pseudogene. The length of the CDR3 is 14 residues. DNA for the CDR3: TGTGCCACCCCGCTAGTGTCAAAATCCTACGAGCAGTACTTC. This encodes CATPLVSKSYEQYF.

This chain joins TRBV5-6 and TRBJ2-7, with 9 bases aligning to TRBD2. V was clipped by 3 bases and J by 4 bases; unmatched bases: 8. From germline, CDR1 is SGHDT and CDR2 YYEEEE. The CDR3 runs to 15 residues. CDR3 nucleotide sequence: TGTGCCAGCAGCTCGCAAGCGGGAGGAGGGTACGAGCAGTACTTC. It translates to CASSSQAGGGYEQYF.

In DNA, the CDR3 is TGTGCCAGCAGCTTAAGTCCGGGAGAGGGAGAGACCCAGTACTTC. This codes for CASSLSPGEGETQYF. The chain recombines TRBV7-3 with TRBJ2-5; D may be TRBD2 (6 bases). CDR1 is SGHTA, CDR2 FQGTGA, per germline. V lost 1 base to trimming and J lost 4 bases, with 13 bases between them. The length of the CDR3 is 15 residues.

The rearrangement links TRBV9 to TRBJ1-5, with a possible D match to TRBD1 (5 bases). Germline CDR1 and CDR2: SGDLS and YYNGEE. The CDR3 covers 14 residues. The V end lost 5 bases, the J end lost 0 bases, and 9 bases lay between the germline ends. The CDR3: CASSLRGSNQPQHF. In nucleotides, the CDR3 is TGTGCCAGCAGTCTTAGGGGTAGCAATCAGCCCCAGCATTTT. Using reference TRBV9 and TRBJ1-5 for the parts outside the CDR3, the full variable domain is DSGVTQTPKHLITATGQRVTLRCSPRSGDLSVYWYQQSLDQGLQFLIQYYNGEERAKGNILERFSAQQFPDLHSELNLSSLELGDSALYFCASSLRGSNQPQHFGDGTRLSIL.

The rearrangement links TRBV2 to TRBJ1-4; D is perhaps TRBD1 (6 bases). V was shortened by 1 base and J by 0 bases, with 6 bases between the two germline ends. This CDR3 spans 15 amino acids. The germline CDR1 and CDR2 sequences are SNHLY and FYNNEI. The DNA for the CDR3 is TGTGCCAGCAGTGAAGGACAGGCAACTAATGAAAAACTGTTTTTT. The encoded protein is CASSEGQATNEKLFF.

This CDR3 is CASSLESAGDQETQYF. In DNA form, the CDR3 reads TGTGCCAGCAGCTTAGAATCAGCGGGGGACCAAGAGACCCAGTACTTC. The rearrangement joins TRBV11-3 to TRBJ2-5; 8 bases match TRBD2. V was pared by 0 bases and J by 0 bases, with 3 bases of the junction left unmatched. Germline V gene sequence: CDR1 SGHNT, CDR2 YENEEA. This CDR3 contains 16 residues.

J is TRBJ1-1 and V is TRBV6-1; a weak D match, TRBD1 (6 bases). This CDR3 spans 14 amino acids. Trimming cost V 4 bases and J 2 bases, with 11 bases left between them. CDR1 MNHNS and CDR2 SASEGT come from the germline V gene. CDR3 nucleotides: TGTGCCAGCAGTGTCTGGACAGTCAACACTGAAGCTTTCTTT. Protein: CASSVWTVNTEAFF.

The chain combines TRBV11-2 with TRBJ2-2, with TRBD1 matching 7 bases. Trimming took 3 bases from V and 4 from J; bases not matched to a gene: 2. The CDR3 runs to 14 residues. The germline V gene encodes CDR1 SGHAT and CDR2 FQNNGV. Here the CDR3 DNA reads TGTGCCAGCAGCTTTTCAGGGGGCACCGGGGAGCTGTTTTTT. Its protein is CASSFSGGTGELFF.

The V gene is TRBV27, the J gene TRBJ1-2; no firm D call. CDR3 length: 15 amino acids. V shed 2 bases and J shed 4 bases, with 14 bases lying between them. The V gene's germline CDR1 is MNHEY and CDR2 SMNVEV (reference sequence). CDR3 region: CASSLIAGDGYGYTF. The CDR3 DNA reads TGTGCCAGCAGTTTAATAGCGGGTGATGGCTATGGCTACACCTTC.

Details on this clone: Other nucleotide sequences in the sample specify the same CDR3. The rearrangement links TRBV20-1 to TRBJ2-7; D call uncertain. The CDR3 covers 11 residues. Germline CDR1 is DFQATT and CDR2 is SNEGSKA (reference sequence). V was clipped by 3 bases and J by 0 bases, with 3 bases between them. CDR3 nucleotide sequence: TGCAGTGCTAGTCGCTCCTACGAGCAGTACTTC. Translated, it gives CSASRSYEQYF.

The J gene is TRBJ1-2, the V gene TRBV6-5; TRBD1 might be the D (5 bases). CDR1 and CDR2 from the germline V gene are MNHEY and SVGAGI. Trimming pared 5 bases from V and 3 bases from J, leaving 7 bases between. This CDR3 is 12 amino acids long. The CDR3: CASSTGDYGYTF. The DNA for the CDR3 is TGTGCCAGCAGTACAGGCGACTATGGCTACACCTTC.

V gene TRBV7-2 combines with J gene TRBJ1-1; D possibly corresponds to TRBD1 (6 bases). Germline V gives CDR1 SGHTA, CDR2 FQGNSA. The CDR3 runs 16 residues. V was cut by 1 base and J by 6 bases, with 18 bases left in between. The CDR3 loop reads CASSLGSWSGGAEAFF. Here the CDR3 DNA reads TGTGCCAGCAGCTTAGGTTCCTGGAGTGGGGGCGCTGAAGCTTTCTTT.

The chain employs TRBV27 and TRBJ1-2, with TRBD1 as a possible D gene (6 bases). Trimming removed 6 bases at V and 8 bases at J, with 22 bases between. CDR1 is MNHEY and CDR2 is SMNVEV in the germline V gene (reference sequence). The CDR3 runs 15 residues. As DNA, the CDR3 is TGTGCCAGCAGATCCAATAGAGGGGGAACGAGCGGCTACACCTTC. It encodes CASRSNRGGTSGYTF.

The chain joins TRBV11-2 to TRBJ2-7; 9 positions agree with TRBD1. The germline V gene encodes CDR1 SGHAT and CDR2 FQNNGV. V lost 4 bases, J lost 7 bases, and 8 bases stayed unmatched. The CDR3 is 14 amino acids. CDR3 in amino acids: CASSSRDRVVEQYF. The CDR3 bases are TGTGCCAGCAGCTCCCGGGACAGGGTGGTGGAGCAGTACTTC.

The V call is TRBV4-1, the J call TRBJ1-1, with D perhaps matching TRBD1 (5 bases). V was shortened by 3 bases and J by 3 bases, with 23 bases between the two germline ends. Germline V gene sequence: CDR1 MGHRA, CDR2 YSYEKL. The CDR3 has 18 amino acids. CDR3 DNA: TGCGCCAGCAGCCAGAGTCGCTCGACCCAGGGATTGGACACTGAAGCTTTCTTT. Translated, it gives CASSQSRSTQGLDTEAFF.

This chain links TRBV7-8 with TRBJ2-1; unclear D gene. The CDR3 contains 14 residues. Germline assignment: CDR1 SGHVS and CDR2 FQNEAQ. Trimming took 4 bases from V and 5 from J, leaving 12 bases between them. For the CDR3, the DNA is TGTGCCAGCAGCTCCCAGAGGCTTAACAATGAGCAGTTCTTC. Its translation is CASSSQRLNNEQFF. Supplemented by reference TRBV7-8 and TRBJ2-1, the full variable domain reads GAGVSQSPRYKVAKRGQDVALRCDPISGHVSLFWYQQALGQGPEFLTYFQNEAQLDKSGLPSDRFFAERPEGSVSTLKIQRTQQEDSAVYLCASSSQRLNNEQFFGPGTRLTVL.

The chain uses TRBV5-1 and TRBJ2-3; 10 bases line up with TRBD2. The V gene end was trimmed by 7 bases and the J gene end by 4 bases; junction bases not matched to a gene: 6. The length of the CDR3 is 14 residues. The germline CDR1 and CDR2 sequences are SGHRS and YFSETQ. The CDR3 DNA reads TGCGCCAGCCGGGGACTAGCGCTTTCAGATACGCAGTATTTT. It is translated as CASRGLALSDTQYF.

This chain connects TRBV6-5 to TRBJ1-4; TRBD1 matches at 8 bases. Germline V gives CDR1 MNHEY, CDR2 SVGAGI. The CDR3 consists of 14 residues. The trim removed 6 bases at V and 6 bases at J, leaving 6 bases unmatched. CDR3 DNA sequence: TGTGCCAGCAGACCCAGGGGGCTGGATGAAAAACTGTTTTTT. It encodes CASRPRGLDEKLFF.

Comments on this clone: The sample contains more than one DNA sequence encoding this CDR3. The V gene is TRBV4-1, the J gene TRBJ2-7; D might be TRBD1 (6 bases). This CDR3 has 11 amino acids. V gave up 9 bases and J gave up 9 bases, with 15 bases separating them. CDR1 is MGHRA, CDR2 YSYEKL, per germline. CDR3 protein: CASSPGDGQYF. CDR3 coding DNA: TGCGCCAGTAGTCCAGGGGATGGGCAGTACTTC.

This clone is a singleton in its sample. V gene TRBV2 combines with J gene TRBJ1-1; D unclear. Germline V gives CDR1 SNHLY, CDR2 FYNNEI. The CDR3 runs 13 residues. Trimming removed 11 bases at V and 11 bases at J, with 24 bases between. The DNA for the CDR3 is TGTGCCGAGGGAGATGGATTAATACTTAAGGCTTTCTTT. It yields the protein CAEGDGLILKAFF.

The chain recombines TRBV7-8 with TRBJ1-2; a possible D gene is TRBD1 (6 bases). Germline assignment: CDR1 SGHVS and CDR2 FQNEAQ. V lost 5 bases to trimming and J lost 3 bases, with 13 bases between them. This CDR3 comprises 14 residues. CDR3 loop: CASSAQGVHYGYTF. The CDR3 DNA follows: TGTGCCAGCAGCGCACAGGGAGTTCACTATGGCTACACCTTC.

This chain connects TRBV6-5 to TRBJ2-7; D is ambiguous. The CDR3 runs to 13 residues. V was clipped by 0 bases and J by 6 bases, with 9 bases between them. Germline V gives CDR1 MNHEY, CDR2 SVGAGI. The CDR3 region has the DNA TGTGCCAGCAGTTACTCCGCTCGGGTCGAGCAGTACTTC. Protein: CASSYSARVEQYF.

The J gene is TRBJ1-3, the V gene TRBV6-5; D may be TRBD1 (5 bases). V was cut by 6 bases and J by 1 base, with 13 bases left in between. Per the germline V gene, CDR1 is MNHEY and CDR2 is SVGAGI. The CDR3 covers 15 residues. This CDR3 reads CASSRQTGSGNTIYF. CDR3 bases: TGTGCCAGCAGCAGACAGACTGGGTCTGGAAACACCATATATTTT.

The chain couples TRBV7-8 to TRBJ2-5, with TRBD1 as a possible D gene (5 bases). V was cut by 2 bases and J by 5 bases, with 15 bases left in between. The CDR3 covers 15 residues. Germline lookup yields CDR1 SGHVS and CDR2 FQNEAQ. CDR3 nucleotides: TGTGCCAGCAGCTTATACGGACAAACAAGTGAGACCCAGTACTTC. Translating gives CASSLYGQTSETQYF. The variable domain in full, completed from reference TRBV7-8 and TRBJ2-5, reads GAGVSQSPRYKVAKRGQDVALRCDPISGHVSLFWYQQALGQGPEFLTYFQNEAQLDKSGLPSDRFFAERPEGSVSTLKIQRTQQEDSAVYLCASSLYGQTSETQYFGPGTRLLVL.